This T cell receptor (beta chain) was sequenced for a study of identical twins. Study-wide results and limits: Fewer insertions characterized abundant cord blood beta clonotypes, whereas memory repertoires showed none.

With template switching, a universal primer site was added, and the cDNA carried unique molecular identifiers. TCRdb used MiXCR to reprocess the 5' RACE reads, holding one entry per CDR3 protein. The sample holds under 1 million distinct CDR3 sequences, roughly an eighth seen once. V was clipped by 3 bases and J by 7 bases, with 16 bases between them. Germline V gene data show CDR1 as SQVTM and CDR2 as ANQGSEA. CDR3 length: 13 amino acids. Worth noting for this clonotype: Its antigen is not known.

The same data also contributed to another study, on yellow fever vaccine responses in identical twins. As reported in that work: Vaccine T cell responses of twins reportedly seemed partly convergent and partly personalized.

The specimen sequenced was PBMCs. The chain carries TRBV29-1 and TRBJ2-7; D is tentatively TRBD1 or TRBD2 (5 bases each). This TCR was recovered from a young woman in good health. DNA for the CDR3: TGCAGCGTTGAGTGGGACGGGACGTGGGAGCAGTACTTC. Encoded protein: CSVEWDGTWEQYF.